The 3 T cell receptor beta chains given below trace back to one sample, sequenced in a study of blood T cell repertoires in COVID-19. Sequencing used immunoSEQ multiplex PCR; TCRdb keeps in-frame clones, though not all of them. This table holds roughly 140,000 clones, approximately 90% found once. The sequencing input was peripheral blood. These receptors were taken from a woman aged 80 or over with acute or convalescent COVID-19.

The CDR3 DNA sequence: TGTGCCAGCAAAACAGGGGGTGTTGGCTATGGCTACACCTTC. It encodes CASKTGGVGYGYTF. The J gene is TRBJ1-2, the V gene TRBV2; 8 bases map to TRBD1. The ends lost 7 bases at V and 4 bases at J; junction bases unmatched: 8. This CDR3 region has 14 residues. Per the germline V gene, CDR1 is SNHLY and CDR2 is FYNNEI.

J is TRBJ1-5 and V is TRBV30; TRBD1 agrees at 7 bases. The trim removed 7 bases at V and 3 bases at J, leaving 6 bases unmatched. Germline V gene lookup returns CDR1 GTSNPN and CDR2 SVGIG (reference sequence). CDR3 size: 13 residues. In DNA, the CDR3 is TGTGCCTTCACGGACAGGAACAATCAGCCCCAGCATTTT. Amino acids: CAFTDRNNQPQHF.

V usage is TRBV24-1 and J usage is TRBJ2-5, with 7 bases lining up with TRBD1. The germline CDR1 and CDR2 sequences are KGHDR and SFDVKD. The CDR3 has 14 amino acids. V trimming: 4 bases; J trimming: 2 bases; junction bases outside the gene matches: 3. The DNA for the CDR3 is TGTGCCACCAGTGAAGGCAGGGGGCAAGAGACCCAGTACTTC. Residues: CATSEGRGQETQYF.